This TCR beta chain originates from a study of cytomegalovirus exposure and HLA in healthy donors. In the study overall: From donors who were HLA-typed, an early data release held 81 million or so unique TCRs.

This clone has only a few counts. The target antigen is unknown. With 6 bases clipped from V and 2 bases from J, the junction kept 7 bases outside the gene matches. The CDR3 extends over 14 amino acids. CDR1 SNHLY and CDR2 FYNNEI come from the germline V gene. The study ran its PCR with 60 Vbeta and 13 Jbeta primers. Produced via immunoSEQ multiplex PCR; TCRdb's table is partial and in-frame only. This table has some 180,000 clones, 9.5% appearing once. Healthy people donating bone marrow made up the donors. General study results and limits: CMV serostatus was the sole immune exposure data available. What a later analysis showed was that several of the most significant clusters appeared linked to common viral pathogens.

The clonotype originates from a woman in her 30s in good health and CMV-seropositive. The V and J genes are TRBV2 and TRBJ2-7; TRBD1 aligns across 7 bases. The sample was PBMCs. CDR3 loop: CASSVQGNPYEQYF. As DNA, the CDR3 is TGTGCCAGCAGCGTACAGGGGAATCCCTACGAGCAGTACTTC. Full variable domain (remainder filled in from reference TRBV2 and TRBJ2-7): EPEVTQTPSHQVTQMGQEVILRCVPISNHLYFYWYRQILGQKVEFLVSFYNNEISEKSEIFDDQFSVERPDGSNFTLKIRSTKLEDSAMYFCASSVQGNPYEQYFGPGTRLTVT.